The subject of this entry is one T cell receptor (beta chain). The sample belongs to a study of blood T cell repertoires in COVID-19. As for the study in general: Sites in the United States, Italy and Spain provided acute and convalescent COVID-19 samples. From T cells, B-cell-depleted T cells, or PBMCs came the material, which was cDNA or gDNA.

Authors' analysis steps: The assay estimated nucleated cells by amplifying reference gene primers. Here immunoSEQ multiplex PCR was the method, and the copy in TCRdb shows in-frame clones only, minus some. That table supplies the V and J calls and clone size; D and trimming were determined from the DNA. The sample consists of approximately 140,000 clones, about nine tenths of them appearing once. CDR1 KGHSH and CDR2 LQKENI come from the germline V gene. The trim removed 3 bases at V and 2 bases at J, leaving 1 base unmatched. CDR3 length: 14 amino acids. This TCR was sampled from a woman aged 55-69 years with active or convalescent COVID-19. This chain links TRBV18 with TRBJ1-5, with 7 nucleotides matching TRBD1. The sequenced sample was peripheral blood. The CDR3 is CASSPDRGNQPQHF. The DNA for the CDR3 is TGTGCCAGCTCACCCGACAGGGGCAATCAGCCCCAGCATTTT.